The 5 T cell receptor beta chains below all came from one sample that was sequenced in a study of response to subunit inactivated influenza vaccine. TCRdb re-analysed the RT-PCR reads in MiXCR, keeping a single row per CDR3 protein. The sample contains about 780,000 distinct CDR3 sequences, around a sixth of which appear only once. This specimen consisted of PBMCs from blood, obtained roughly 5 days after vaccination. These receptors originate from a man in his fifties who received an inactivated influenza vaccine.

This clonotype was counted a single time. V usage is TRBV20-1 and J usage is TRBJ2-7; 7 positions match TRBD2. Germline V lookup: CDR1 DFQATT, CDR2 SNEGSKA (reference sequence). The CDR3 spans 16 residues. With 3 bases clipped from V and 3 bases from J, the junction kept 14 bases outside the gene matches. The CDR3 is CSARETGGGRNYEQYF. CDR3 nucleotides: TGCAGTGCTAGGGAAACGGGCGGCGGGAGAAACTACGAGCAGTACTTC.

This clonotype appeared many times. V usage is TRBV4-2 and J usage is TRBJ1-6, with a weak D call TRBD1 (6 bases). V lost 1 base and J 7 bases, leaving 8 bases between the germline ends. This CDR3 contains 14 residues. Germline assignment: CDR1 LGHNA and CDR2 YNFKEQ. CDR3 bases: TGTGCCAGCAGCCAAGCCCAGGGGAATTCACCCCTCCACTTT. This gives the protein CASSQAQGNSPLHF.

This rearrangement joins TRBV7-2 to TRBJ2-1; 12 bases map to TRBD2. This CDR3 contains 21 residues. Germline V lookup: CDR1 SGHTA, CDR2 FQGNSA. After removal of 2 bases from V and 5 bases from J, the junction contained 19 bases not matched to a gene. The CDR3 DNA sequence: TGTGCCAGCAGCTTATCGCGTAGGGGCTGGGGGACTAGCGGGTTGGACAATGAGCAGTTCTTC. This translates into CASSLSRRGWGTSGLDNEQFF.

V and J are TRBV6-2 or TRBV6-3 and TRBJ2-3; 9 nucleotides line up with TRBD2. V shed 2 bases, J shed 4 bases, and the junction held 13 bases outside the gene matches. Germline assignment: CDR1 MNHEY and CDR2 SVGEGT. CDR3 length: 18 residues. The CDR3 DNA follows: TGTGCCAGCAGTTACGACCTGCGGGGGGGCTCGGTCTCAGATACGCAGTATTTT. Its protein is CASSYDLRGGSVSDTQYF.

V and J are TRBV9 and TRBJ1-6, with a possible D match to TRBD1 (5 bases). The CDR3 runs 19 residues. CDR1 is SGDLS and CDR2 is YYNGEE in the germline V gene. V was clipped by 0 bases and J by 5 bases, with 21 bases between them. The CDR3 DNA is TGTGCCAGCAGCGTAGGAGTGGAGGGGCGGGGTCCCCATAATTCACCCCTCCACTTT. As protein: CASSVGVEGRGPHNSPLHF.